These 10 T cell receptor beta chains share one sample of origin, sequenced in a study of cytomegalovirus exposure and HLA in healthy donors (TCRdb year 2017). The library relied on the immunoSEQ multiplex PCR assay. The multiplex PCR relied on a mix of 60 forward primers for TCR Vbeta segments and 13 reverse primers for TCR Jbeta segments. In its TCRdb copy, this immuneACCESS table keeps in-frame sequences only and misses some clones. Where compared with another copy, unresolved V genes explain less than half of these, and the others have no known cause. The table for this sample lists over 30,000 clones; around 80% of them were counted only once. Roughly 4% of the sample rests with the top ten. The specimen was PBMCs. These receptors were obtained from a woman between 18 and 30 years old in good health and CMV-seronegative.

The J gene is TRBJ1-5, the V gene TRBV27, with no clear D. CDR3 length: 17 amino acids. CDR1 and CDR2 from the germline V gene are MNHEY and SMNVEV (reference sequence). The ends were cut back, 0 bases at V and 11 bases at J, with 23 bases in the middle. CDR3 coding DNA: TGTGCCAGCAGTTTATCGAATAACTACGGAGAGCCCTCGGCCCAGCATTTT. Protein product: CASSLSNNYGEPSAQHF.

CDR3: CASSLSTGGGYTF. In nucleotides, the CDR3 is TGTGCCAGCAGTTTATCAACAGGGGGCGGCTACACCTTC. The chain couples TRBV27 to TRBJ1-2; 9 bases align to TRBD1. J was trimmed by 8 bases and V by 0 bases; bases with no gene match: 1. CDR1 and CDR2 from the germline V gene are MNHEY and SMNVEV (reference sequence). The CDR3 length is 13 residues.

The chain joins TRBV7-2 to TRBJ1-2; 7 bases match TRBD1. Germline V lookup: CDR1 SGHTA, CDR2 FQGNSA. V lost 1 base and J lost 4; bases outside the gene matches: 3. The CDR3 is 14 amino acids. The chain's CDR3 is CASSLGRTGYGYTF. The CDR3 DNA reads TGTGCCAGCAGCTTAGGGAGGACAGGCTATGGCTACACCTTC.

The V gene is TRBV18, the J gene TRBJ2-2, with TRBD2 as a possible D gene (6 bases). Germline CDR1 reads KGHSH; CDR2 reads LQKENI. Trimming cost V 0 bases and J 5 bases, with 10 bases left between them. CDR3 length: 15 amino acids. The CDR3 reads CASSPPAGPTGELFF. The CDR3 DNA reads as TGTGCCAGCTCACCACCGGCGGGACCTACCGGGGAGCTGTTTTTT. Together with reference TRBV18 and TRBJ2-2, the CDR3 gives the full variable domain: NAGVMQNPRHLVRRRGQEARLRCSPMKGHSHVYWYRQLPEEGLKFMVYLQKENIIDESGMPKERFSAEFPKEGPSILRIQQVVRGDSAAYFCASSPPAGPTGELFFGEGSRLTVL.

V and J are TRBV9 and TRBJ2-2; 7 nucleotides align to TRBD2. CDR3 length: 16 amino acids. CDR1 and CDR2 (germline): SGDLS, YYNGEE. V shed 3 bases, J shed 3 bases, and the junction held 8 bases outside the gene matches. The CDR3 reads CASSAWAGEYTGELFF. In nucleotides, the CDR3 is TGTGCCAGCAGCGCTTGGGCGGGAGAGTACACCGGGGAGCTGTTTTTT.

A few counts support this clone. The rearrangement links TRBV4-2 to TRBJ2-7, with D unclear. In germline, CDR1 is LGHNA, CDR2 YNFKEQ. Trimming took 6 bases from V and 5 from J, leaving 11 bases between them. The CDR3 sequence is 12 residues long. The CDR3 is CASRDSFHEQYF. Written as DNA, the CDR3 is TGTGCCAGCAGAGATAGTTTCCACGAGCAGTACTTC.

This chain uses TRBV28 with TRBJ2-7; a possible D gene is TRBD1 (6 bases). V lost 8 bases to trimming and J lost 2 bases, with 16 bases between them. Germline lookup yields CDR1 MDHEN and CDR2 SYDVKM. The length of the CDR3 is 14 residues. The CDR3 coding sequence is TGTGCCAGCCGGATCGGACAGCCTGCCTACGAGCAGTACTTC. Its protein is CASRIGQPAYEQYF.

V usage is TRBV5-4 and J usage is TRBJ2-5, with D maybe TRBD2 (6 bases). V gave up 4 bases and J gave up 5 bases, with 12 bases separating them. The CDR3 has 13 amino acids. The V gene's germline CDR1 is SGHNT and CDR2 YYREEE (reference sequence). The CDR3 DNA reads TGTGCCAGCAGCCTGTGGGGGAGGGAGACCCAGTACTTC. This gives the protein CASSLWGRETQYF.

The chain is built from TRBV7-6 and TRBJ1-2; TRBD1 aligns across 8 bases. The CDR3 totals 15 residues. The germline V gene encodes CDR1 SGHVS and CDR2 FNYEAQ. V dropped 4 bases and J dropped 2; count of bases not matched to a gene: 6. The CDR3, as DNA: TGTGCCAGCAGCTCCACGGGACAGGCGAACTATGGCTACACCTTC. The encoded protein is CASSSTGQANYGYTF.

Worth noting for this clone: One end of the junction is discordant with germline, which a read error may explain. The chain employs TRBV6-5 and TRBJ1-5, with D possibly being TRBD1 (5 bases). The germline CDR1 and CDR2 sequences are MNHEY and SVGAGI. The CDR3 spans 14 residues. The CDR3 sequence is CASSFQGNNQPQNF. In nucleotides, the CDR3 is TGTGCCAGCAGTTTCCAGGGTAACAATCAGCCCCAGAATTTT.